These 18 T cell receptor beta chains were sequenced from one sample in a study of cytomegalovirus exposure and HLA in healthy donors. Clones were read by immunoSEQ multiplex PCR, and TCRdb kept only the in-frame ones, dropping some. The data hold a few hundred thousand clones, with 90% observed a single time. Sequenced: PBMCs. These receptors originate from a woman between 18 and 29 years old in good health and CMV-seronegative.

This rearrangement joins TRBV4-1 to TRBJ2-3, with 7 bases matching TRBD2. This CDR3 has 16 amino acids. Trimming cost V 4 bases and J 3 bases; bases outside gene matches: 10. Germline loops: CDR1 MGHRA, CDR2 YSYEKL. The DNA for the CDR3 is TGCGCCAGCAGCCTTAGCCGAGCGGGGAGGACAGATACGCAGTATTTT. This encodes CASSLSRAGRTDTQYF.

This chain uses TRBV28 with TRBJ2-1, with TRBD2 identical over 14 bases. Germline values: CDR1 MDHEN, CDR2 SYDVKM. J lost 10 bases, V lost 5 bases, and 10 bases had no gene match. The CDR3 extends over 16 amino acids. DNA for the CDR3: TGTGCCAGCAGTCCACCGACTAGCGGGGGGGCTTACGAGCAGTTCTTC. It yields the protein CASSPPTSGGAYEQFF.

The V call is TRBV5-1, the J call TRBJ2-7, with D possibly being TRBD1 (7 bases). The CDR3 has 15 amino acids. Germline CDR1 and CDR2: SGHRS and YFSETQ. The ends were cut back, 4 bases at V and 5 bases at J, with 19 bases in the middle. As DNA, the CDR3 is TGCGCCAGCAGCCCCGAACAGGGGAGGATGGACGAGCAGTACTTC. Translated, it gives CASSPEQGRMDEQYF.

V is TRBV7-6 and J is TRBJ2-1, with D tentatively TRBD2 (6 bases). V shed 0 bases and J shed 9 bases, with 12 bases lying between them. Germline-derived CDR1 and CDR2 are SGHVS and FNYEAQ. The CDR3 loop spans 14 amino acids. CDR3: CASSLASSVPEQFF. The CDR3 DNA is TGTGCCAGCAGCTTAGCTTCTAGCGTCCCTGAGCAGTTCTTC.

The rearrangement links TRBV29-1 to TRBJ2-3; TRBD2 agrees at 7 bases. Per the germline V gene, CDR1 is SQVTM and CDR2 is ANQGSEA. The CDR3 runs to 14 residues. The J segment lost 2 bases and the V segment lost 7 bases, leaving 9 bases of the junction unmatched. As DNA, the CDR3 is TGCAGCGCCAAACCGGGACTAAACACAGATACGCAGTATTTT. As protein: CSAKPGLNTDTQYF.

The chain couples TRBV5-1 to TRBJ2-3, with 11 bases lining up with TRBD2. This CDR3 spans 16 amino acids. The trim removed 6 bases at V and 2 bases at J, leaving 8 bases unmatched. Germline-derived CDR1 and CDR2 are SGHRS and YFSETQ. This chain's CDR3 is CASTVRTSGHTDTQYF. The DNA of the CDR3 is TGCGCCAGCACCGTACGGACTAGCGGGCACACAGATACGCAGTATTTT.

The genes are TRBV5-1 and TRBJ1-1; maybe TRBD1 (5 bases). Germline V gene sequence: CDR1 SGHRS, CDR2 YFSETQ. The V end lost 0 bases, the J end lost 4 bases, and 28 bases lay between the germline ends. The CDR3 contains 20 residues. The CDR3 reads CASSLESGMLPSRGITEAFF. DNA for the CDR3: TGCGCCAGCAGCTTGGAAAGTGGGATGTTACCGAGTAGGGGAATCACTGAAGCTTTCTTT.

The CDR3 DNA sequence: TGTGCAAGTAGAGTGGGGAGTTACTACAATGAGCAGTTCTTC. This gives the protein CASRVGSYYNEQFF. The V call is TRBV28, the J call TRBJ2-1, with D possibly matching TRBD2 (5 bases). Germline V gene sequence: CDR1 MDHEN, CDR2 SYDVKM. The CDR3 consists of 14 residues. Supplemented by reference TRBV28 and TRBJ2-1, the full variable domain reads DVKVTQSSRYLVKRTGEKVFLECVQDMDHENMFWYRQDPGLGLRLIYFSYDVKMKEKGDIPEGYSVSREKKERFSLILESASTNQTSMYLCASRVGSYYNEQFFGPGTRLTVL.

V gene TRBV7-9 combines with J gene TRBJ1-6; D is ambiguous. The CDR3 runs to 13 residues. Germline V lookup: CDR1 SEHNR, CDR2 FQNEAQ (reference sequence). Trimming removed 3 bases at V and 9 bases at J, with 9 bases between. DNA of the CDR3: TGTGCCAGCAGCTTTACTAATGGTTCACCCCTCCACTTT. Its translation: CASSFTNGSPLHF.

CDR3 residues: CASSSDIGYGYTF. The CDR3 nucleotides are TGCGCCAGCAGCTCGGACATAGGCTATGGCTACACCTTC. V is TRBV5-1 and J is TRBJ1-2; perhaps TRBD1 as D (5 bases). The germline gives CDR1 SGHRS, CDR2 YFSETQ. CDR3 length: 13 residues. V was shortened by 3 bases and J by 4 bases, with 10 bases between the two germline ends.

V and J are TRBV6-1 and TRBJ2-1, with 9 nucleotides matching TRBD2. The ends lost 2 bases at V and 2 bases at J; junction bases unmatched: 7. Germline V CDR1 and CDR2: MNHNS, SASEGT. This CDR3 spans 17 amino acids. The CDR3 loop reads CASSESIAGAPYNEQFF. The DNA for the CDR3 is TGTGCCAGCAGTGAAAGCATAGCGGGGGCCCCCTACAATGAGCAGTTCTTC.

The V gene is TRBV27, the J gene TRBJ2-3; 11 nucleotides match TRBD2. Germline-derived CDR1 and CDR2 are MNHEY and SMNVEV (reference sequence). The J segment lost 5 bases and the V segment lost 5 bases, leaving 6 bases of the junction unmatched. This CDR3 has 15 residues. The CDR3, as DNA: TGTGCCAGCAGTCCAATAGCGGGGGGGCAAGATACGCAGTATTTT. It is translated as CASSPIAGGQDTQYF.

The chain employs TRBV5-6 and TRBJ1-5, with D possibly being TRBD1 (5 bases). There are 14 residues in the CDR3. The germline CDR1 and CDR2 sequences are SGHDT and YYEEEE. Trimming took 0 bases from V and 3 from J, leaving 7 bases between them. CDR3 loop: CASSLGQNNQPQHF. The CDR3 DNA reads TGTGCCAGCAGCTTGGGACAGAACAATCAGCCCCAGCATTTT.

The chain uses TRBV6-1 and TRBJ1-6; 7 positions match TRBD1. V was clipped by 10 bases and J by 6 bases; unmatched bases: 9. The CDR3 length is 14 residues. Germline loops: CDR1 MNHNS, CDR2 SASEGT. CDR3 in DNA: TGTGCCAACAAAGACAGGGAGAGTAATTCACCCCTCCACTTT. Translated: CANKDRESNSPLHF.

This chain connects TRBV6-1 to TRBJ2-5; the D gene is possibly TRBD1 (6 bases). Germline V gene sequence: CDR1 MNHNS, CDR2 SASEGT. Trimming took off 4 bases at V and 1 base at J, with 13 bases between the two ends. The CDR3 runs 15 residues. Here the CDR3 reads CASSAGTSIQETQYF. The CDR3 nucleotides read TGTGCCAGCAGTGCTGGGACAAGTATCCAAGAGACCCAGTACTTC.

In this sample, this clone turned up a few times. The rearrangement links TRBV4-3 to TRBJ2-3; 12 bases are shared with TRBD1. V was clipped by 4 bases and J by 4 bases; unmatched bases: 6. Germline V lookup: CDR1 LGHNA, CDR2 YSLEER. CDR3 size: 16 residues. The CDR3 protein is CASSPRDRGLADTQYF. CDR3 nucleotide sequence: TGCGCCAGCAGCCCCCGGGACAGGGGGCTCGCAGATACGCAGTATTTT.

This chain uses TRBV10-3 with TRBJ1-5; D uncertain. The length of the CDR3 is 16 residues. Trimming removed 0 bases at V and 2 bases at J, with 11 bases between. The germline V gene has CDR1 ENHRY and CDR2 SYGVKD. The CDR3 protein is CAISESYRSGNQPQHF. DNA for the CDR3: TGTGCCATCAGTGAGTCGTACCGGAGTGGCAATCAGCCCCAGCATTTT.

The chain carries TRBV21-1 and TRBJ1-1; whether TRBD1, the table's D call, matches the DNA was not checked. TRBV21-1 counts as a pseudogene. The CDR3 covers 13 residues. The CDR3, as DNA: TGTGCCAGCAGCAGAGCACAGGTGGGAGAAGCTTTCTTT. Translation gives CASSRAQVGEAFF.